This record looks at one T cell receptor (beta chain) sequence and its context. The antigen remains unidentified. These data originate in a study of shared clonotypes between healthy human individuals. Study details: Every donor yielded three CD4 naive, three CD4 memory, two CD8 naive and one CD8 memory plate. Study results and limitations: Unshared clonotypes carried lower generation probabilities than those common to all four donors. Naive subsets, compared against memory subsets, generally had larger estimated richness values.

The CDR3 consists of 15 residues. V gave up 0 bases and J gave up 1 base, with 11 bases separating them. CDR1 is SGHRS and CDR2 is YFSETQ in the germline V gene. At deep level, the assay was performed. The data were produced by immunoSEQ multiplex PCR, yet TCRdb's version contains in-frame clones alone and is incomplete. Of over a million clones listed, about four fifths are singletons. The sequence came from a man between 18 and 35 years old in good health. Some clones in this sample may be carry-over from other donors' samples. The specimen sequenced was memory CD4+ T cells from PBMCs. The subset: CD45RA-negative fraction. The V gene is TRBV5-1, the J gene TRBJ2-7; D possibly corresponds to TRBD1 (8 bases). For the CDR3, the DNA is TGCGCCAGCAGCTTGGAACAGGGGGGGTCCTACGAGCAGTACTTC. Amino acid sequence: CASSLEQGGSYEQYF.